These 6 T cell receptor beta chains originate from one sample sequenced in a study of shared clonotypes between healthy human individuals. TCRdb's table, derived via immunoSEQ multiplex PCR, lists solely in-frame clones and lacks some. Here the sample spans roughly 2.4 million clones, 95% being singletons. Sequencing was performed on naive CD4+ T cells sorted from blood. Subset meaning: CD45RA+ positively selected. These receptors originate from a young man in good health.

CDR3 nucleotide sequence: TGTGCCTGGAAGTCTCATTACGAGCAGTACTTC. Residues: CAWKSHYEQYF. The J gene is TRBJ2-7, the V gene TRBV30; D unclear. CDR1 is GTSNPN, CDR2 SVGIG, per germline (reference sequence). The CDR3 runs to 11 residues. Trimming removed 4 bases from V and 4 bases from J, with 8 bases in between.

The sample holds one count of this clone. CDR3: CASSSARGRTDTQYF. The CDR3 DNA reads TGTGCCAGCAGCTCGGCTCGGGGGCGGACAGATACGCAGTATTTT. The rearrangement links TRBV5-4 to TRBJ2-3; D may correspond to TRBD1 or TRBD2 (6 bases each). The V end lost 3 bases, the J end lost 3 bases, and 14 bases lay between the germline ends. CDR3 length: 15 residues. CDR1 SGHNT and CDR2 YYREEE come from the germline V gene (reference sequence).

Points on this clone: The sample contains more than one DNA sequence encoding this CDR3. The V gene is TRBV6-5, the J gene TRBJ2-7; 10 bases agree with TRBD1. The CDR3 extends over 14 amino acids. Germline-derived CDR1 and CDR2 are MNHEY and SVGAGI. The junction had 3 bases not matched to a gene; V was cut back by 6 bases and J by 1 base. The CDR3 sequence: CASSRGQGSYEQYF. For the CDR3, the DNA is TGTGCCAGCAGCCGGGGACAGGGGTCCTACGAGCAGTACTTC.

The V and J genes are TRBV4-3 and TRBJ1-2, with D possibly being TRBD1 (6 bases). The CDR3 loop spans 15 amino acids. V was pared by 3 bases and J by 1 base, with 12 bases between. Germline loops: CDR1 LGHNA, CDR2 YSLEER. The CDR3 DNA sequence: TGCGCCAGCAGCCAGGCCGAACAGGGTAACTATGGCTACACCTTC. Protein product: CASSQAEQGNYGYTF.

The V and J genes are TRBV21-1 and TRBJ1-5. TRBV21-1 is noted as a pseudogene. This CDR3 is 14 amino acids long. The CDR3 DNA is TGTGCCAGCAGCAACCCAGTGGGGAATCAGCCCCAGCATTTT. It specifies CASSNPVGNQPQHF.

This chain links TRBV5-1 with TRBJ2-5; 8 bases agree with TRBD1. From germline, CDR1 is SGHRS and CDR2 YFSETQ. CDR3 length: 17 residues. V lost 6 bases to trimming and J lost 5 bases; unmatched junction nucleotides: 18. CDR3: CASKLTGDEFARETQYF. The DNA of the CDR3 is TGCGCCAGCAAACTGACAGGGGATGAATTTGCTCGGGAGACCCAGTACTTC.